This entry features one T cell receptor beta chain sequence. The antigen is undetermined. This specimen comes from a study of cytomegalovirus exposure and HLA in healthy donors. Trimming shortened V by 3 bases and J by 7 bases, and 6 bases separated the two germline ends. The CDR3 consists of 11 residues. Germline values: CDR1 MNHEY, CDR2 SMNVEV (reference sequence). The method was immunoSEQ multiplex PCR; TCRdb's version includes in-frame clones alone and lacks a portion of them. The data contain about 71,000 clones, about 94% of them singletons. Overall study results and limits: Reports showed the classifier diagnosing cytomegalovirus status with high specificity and sensitivity.

The source of this sequence is a young man in good health and CMV-seropositive. This chain links TRBV27 with TRBJ1-1; D is uncertain. The sequencing input was PBMCs. CDR3 sequence: CASSFGLEAFF. The CDR3 DNA reads TGTGCCAGCAGTTTCGGACTTGAAGCTTTCTTT.